This entry describes one T cell receptor (beta chain). The source of the sample is a study of cytomegalovirus exposure and HLA in healthy donors. PCR employed 60 Vbeta and 13 Jbeta primers. This table comes from immunoSEQ multiplex PCR, and its TCRdb copy is limited to in-frame clones, with some not included. This table has around 190,000 clones, around 77% appearing once. V lost 5 bases, J lost 6 bases, and 7 bases stayed unmatched. CDR3 length: 15 amino acids. Germline CDR1 reads MNHEY; CDR2 reads SMNVEV (reference sequence). This TCR came from a woman aged 25 to 45 in good health and CMV-seronegative. Input material: PBMCs. V is TRBV27 and J is TRBJ2-2; 9 bases align to TRBD2. For the CDR3, the DNA is TGTGCCAGCAGTACCAGCGGGAGGCGATCCGGGGAGCTGTTTTTT. Residues: CASSTSGRRSGELFF.